This is a list of T cell receptor beta chains from one sample in a study of neoadjuvant anti-PD-1 for oral cavity cancer. Profiled with immunoSEQ multiplex PCR; TCRdb holds only in-frame clones, not every one. Among over 10,000 clones listed, 71% were seen once. Specimen: PBMCs, collected after nivolumab (anti-PD-1) treatment. The origin of the receptors is a person aged 40 to 85 with oral cavity squamous cell carcinoma. CDR3s include the opening cysteine and the closing phenylalanine or tryptophan. A D gene is named only where the DNA matches it firmly. Expanded clones are given a class, and other clones once, few, many or no size at all.

clone_size d_call j_call v_call cdr3_aa cdr3_nt
- TRBD2 TRBJ2-3 TRBV7-2 CASSLVQREGGTQYF TGTGCCAGCAGCTTGGTCCAGCGGGAGGGAGGAACGCAGTATTTT
- - TRBJ2-7 TRBV30 CAWSFYYEQYF TGTGCCTGGTCCTTCTACTACGAGCAGTACTTC
- - TRBJ2-6 TRBV19 CASSIFPGANVLTF TGTGCCAGTAGTATATTCCCTGGGGCCAACGTCCTGACTTTC
few - TRBJ1-5 TRBV10-3 CAISEASNQPQHF TGTGCCATCAGTGAGGCTAGCAATCAGCCCCAGCATTTT
- - TRBJ2-7 TRBV5-1 CASSLKNEQYF TGCGCCAGCAGCTTGAAGAACGAGCAGTACTTC
- - TRBJ1-5 TRBV6-1 CASSERPGNQPQHF TGTGCCAGCAGTGAAAGACCTGGCAATCAGCCCCAGCATTTT
few - TRBJ2-5 TRBV5-1 CASSLRSGVQETQYF TGCGCCAGCAGCTTGAGGTCGGGGGTCCAAGAGACCCAGTACTTC
- - TRBJ2-7 TRBV5-1 CASSQNYRVGKPYEQYF TGCGCCAGCAGCCAAAACTACCGGGTCGGAAAGCCCTACGAGCAGTACTTC
- TRBD1 TRBJ2-7 TRBV18 CASSPPSDRPALAEQYF TGTGCCAGCTCACCACCTTCGGACAGGCCGGCGTTGGCTGAGCAGTACTTC
once - TRBJ2-2 TRBV19 CASSKQVTGNSAGELFF TGTGCCAGTAGTAAGCAGGTGACCGGGAACAGCGCCGGGGAGCTGTTTTTT
- - TRBJ2-5 TRBV6-6 CASSYNSGTKYF TGTGCCAGCAGTTACAACTCCGGGACGAAGTACTTC
once TRBD2 TRBJ2-1 TRBV5-1 CASSTWTSGGLSSYNEQFF TGCGCCAGCAGCACCTGGACTAGCGGGGGCTTAAGCTCCTACAATGAGCAGTTCTTC
few - TRBJ1-5 TRBV27 CASSKGQPQHF TGTGCCAGCAGTAAAGGTCAGCCCCAGCATTTT
- - TRBJ1-4 TRBV27 CASMARPNEKLFF TGTGCCAGCATGGCGCGGCCTAATGAAAAACTGTTTTTT
- - TRBJ1-5 TRBV6-5 CASSSGPMAPYQPQHF TGTGCCAGCAGTTCGGGCCCTATGGCACCTTATCAGCCCCAGCATTTT
- - TRBJ2-1 TRBV2 CASSEAVNSYNEQFF TGTGCCAGCAGTGAAGCGGTTAACTCCTACAATGAGCAGTTCTTC
- - TRBJ2-3 TRBV4-2 CASSQAQTVSTDTQYF TGTGCCAGCAGCCAAGCGCAAACGGTTAGCACAGATACGCAGTATTTT
- TRBD2 TRBJ2-1 TRBV2 CASSELAGYHEQFF TGTGCCAGCAGTGAACTAGCGGGATATCATGAGCAGTTCTTC
- TRBD2 TRBJ2-3 TRBV7-3 CASSLDSTSGRKADTQYF TGTGCCAGCAGCTTAGATTCGACTAGCGGGAGGAAGGCAGATACGCAGTATTTT
once TRBD1 TRBJ1-4 TRBV10-3 CAISESATGPNEKLFF TGTGCCATCAGTGAGTCGGCGACAGGGCCGAATGAAAAACTGTTTTTT
- TRBD1 TRBJ2-1 TRBV4-1 CASSQRGFRDRADEQFF TGCGCCAGCAGCCAACGTGGTTTCCGGGACAGGGCGGATGAGCAGTTCTTC
- - TRBJ2-5 TRBV7-8 CAVRIPRVLASQETQYF TGTGCCGTCCGTATTCCTCGTGTGCTAGCGTCGCAAGAGACCCAGTACTTC
- TRBD1 TRBJ1-1 TRBV5-1 CASSLTGVEWATEAFF TGCGCCAGCAGCCTCACAGGGGTTGAGTGGGCCACTGAAGCTTTCTTT
- - TRBJ1-5 TRBV6-1 CASNPIRTDNQPQHF TGTGCCAGCAACCCCATTAGGACGGACAATCAGCCCCAGCATTTT
- - TRBJ2-2 TRBV28 CASSVGYTGELFF TGTGCCAGCAGTGTGGGTTACACCGGGGAGCTGTTTTTT
- TRBD1 TRBJ1-4 TRBV27 CASSGQKNEKLFF TGTGCCAGCTCGGGACAGAAAAATGAAAAACTGTTTTTT
- - TRBJ1-1 TRBV28 CASSLGINTEAFF TGTGCCAGCAGTTTAGGTATTAACACTGAAGCTTTCTTT
- - TRBJ2-7 TRBV4-1 CASSQFFTSYEQYF TGCGCCAGCAGCCAATTTTTCACGAGCTACGAGCAGTACTTC
- TRBD1 TRBJ2-7 TRBV30 CAWGTPGTVILYEQYF TGTGCCTGGGGAACCCCTGGGACAGTCATTCTTTACGAGCAGTACTTC
- - TRBJ2-7 TRBV19 CASSFRDNYEQYF TGTGCCAGTAGTTTCCGGGACAACTACGAGCAGTACTTC
- - TRBJ2-2 TRBV5-1 CASVRDVTNTGELFF TGCGCCAGCGTACGGGATGTAACGAACACCGGGGAGCTGTTTTTT
- TRBD1 TRBJ2-3 TRBV29-1 CSVHEVGRGLTDTQYF TGCAGCGTCCACGAGGTGGGCAGGGGGCTGACAGATACGCAGTATTTT
- - TRBJ2-2 TRBV9 CASSPFLTNTGELFF TGTGCCAGCAGCCCCTTTTTAACCAACACCGGGGAGCTGTTTTTT
few - TRBJ1-1 TRBV7-8 CASSLKWNTEAFF TGTGCCAGCAGCTTAAAATGGAACACTGAAGCTTTCTTT
few TRBD1 TRBJ1-3 TRBV27 CASRPTGGGNTIYF TGTGCCAGCAGACCTACAGGGGGTGGAAACACCATATATTTT
- - TRBJ1-2 TRBV30 CAFYDRQNNYGYTF TGTGCCTTCTACGACCGACAGAACAACTATGGCTACACCTTC
- - TRBJ2-2 TRBV7-9 CAGSPRQGSPGELFF TGTGCCGGAAGCCCACGGCAGGGTTCTCCCGGGGAGCTGTTTTTT
- TRBD1 TRBJ2-3 TRBV27 CASSLTGDTQYF TGTGCCAGCAGCCTGACAGGGGATACGCAGTATTTT
- - TRBJ2-1 TRBV6-1 CASRRQTSYNEQFF TGTGCCAGCAGGAGACAGACCTCCTACAATGAGCAGTTCTTC
- - TRBJ2-1 TRBV7-9 CASSWFGDFPHNEQFF TGTGCCAGCAGCTGGTTTGGCGACTTCCCTCACAATGAGCAGTTCTTC
- - TRBJ1-5 TRBV28 CASARGRGQPQHF TGTGCCAGCGCGAGGGGCCGGGGTCAGCCCCAGCATTTT
- - TRBJ1-2 TRBV29-1 CSVADSNYGYTF TGCAGCGTTGCGGATAGCAACTATGGCTACACCTTC
few - TRBJ2-6 TRBV6-5 CASSQTVGANVLTF TGTGCCAGCAGTCAGACAGTTGGGGCCAACGTCCTGACTTTC